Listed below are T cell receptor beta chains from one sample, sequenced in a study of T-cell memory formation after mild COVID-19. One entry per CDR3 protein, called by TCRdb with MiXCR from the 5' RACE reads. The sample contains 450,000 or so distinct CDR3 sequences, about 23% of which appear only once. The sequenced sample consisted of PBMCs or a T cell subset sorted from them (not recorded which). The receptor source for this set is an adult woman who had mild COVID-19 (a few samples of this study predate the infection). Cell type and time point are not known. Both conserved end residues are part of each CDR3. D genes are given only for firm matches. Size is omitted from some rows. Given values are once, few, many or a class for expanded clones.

DNA: TGCGCCAGCAGCTTGGGTTCACCCAAAAACATTCAGTACTTC
CDR3: CASSLGSPKNIQYF
J: TRBJ2-4
D: -
size: -
V: TRBV5-1

DNA: TGTGCCATCAGTGAGTCTGGCTACGAGCAGTACTTC
CDR3: CAISESGYEQYF
J: TRBJ2-7
D: -
size: -
V: TRBV10-3

DNA: TGTGCCAGCATCAAAACCACTGAAGCTTTCTTT
CDR3: CASIKTTEAFF
J: TRBJ1-1
D: -
size: few
V: TRBV7-9

DNA: TGTGCTAGCAGCTTAGGAGGGTATGACACAGATACGCAGTATTTT
CDR3: CASSLGGYDTDTQYF
J: TRBJ2-3
D: -
size: -
V: TRBV7-7

DNA: TGTGCCAGCAGCATGACCGATACGCAGTATTTT
CDR3: CASSMTDTQYF
J: TRBJ2-3
D: -
size: few
V: TRBV7-3

DNA: TGTGCCAGCAGTTTACCTGGACCCTATGGCTACACCTTC
CDR3: CASSLPGPYGYTF
J: TRBJ1-2
D: -
size: few
V: TRBV7-9

DNA: TGTGCCACCAGTGATTTAGTACTAGCGGGAACTGAGCAGTTCTTC
CDR3: CATSDLVLAGTEQFF
J: TRBJ2-1
D: TRBD2
size: few
V: TRBV24-1

DNA: TGTGCCAGCAGCTCCCAGGGTGGAGGCTACGAGCAGTACTTC
CDR3: CASSSQGGGYEQYF
J: TRBJ2-7
D: -
size: few
V: TRBV7-9

DNA: TGTGCCAGCAGCTTAGCCCAGCAAGCCCGGGTAAAGGAGCTGTTTTTT
CDR3: CASSLAQQARVKELFF
J: TRBJ2-2
D: -
size: -
V: TRBV7-2

DNA: TGTGCCATCGCGGACAGAACCTACAATGAGCAGTTCTTC
CDR3: CAIADRTYNEQFF
J: TRBJ2-1
D: -
size: -
V: TRBV10-3

DNA: TGTGCCACCGGAGTGGAGGGGCCACTCTCTGGGGCCAACGTCCTGACTTTC
CDR3: CATGVEGPLSGANVLTF
J: TRBJ2-6
D: -
size: -
V: TRBV24-1

DNA: TGTGCCAGCAGTTTTGGGCCCTTAACAGATACGCAGTATTTT
CDR3: CASSFGPLTDTQYF
J: TRBJ2-3
D: -
size: few
V: TRBV12-3/TRBV12-4

DNA: TGTGCCAGCAGCTTAAATCAGGGTGCCGAGCAGTACTTC
CDR3: CASSLNQGAEQYF
J: TRBJ2-7
D: -
size: many
V: TRBV5-6

DNA: TGCGCCAGCAGCCAAGGGGCTGTGGGGACTGAAGCTTTCTTT
CDR3: CASSQGAVGTEAFF
J: TRBJ1-1
D: -
size: few
V: TRBV4-1

DNA: TGTGCCAGCAGTTTATCGTTGGACTACGAGCAGTACTTC
CDR3: CASSLSLDYEQYF
J: TRBJ2-7
D: -
size: few
V: TRBV27

DNA: TGCAGCGTCCTGGCCGGGGGCCTCTACGAGCAGTACTTC
CDR3: CSVLAGGLYEQYF
J: TRBJ2-7
D: -
size: -
V: TRBV29-1

DNA: TGTGCCAGCAAAAACGGAGATACGCAGTATTTT
CDR3: CASKNGDTQYF
J: TRBJ2-3
D: -
size: -
V: TRBV11-2

DNA: TGTGCCAGCAGCTTAAAGGCGGGAACCGGGGAGCTGTTTTTT
CDR3: CASSLKAGTGELFF
J: TRBJ2-2
D: -
size: -
V: TRBV7-6

DNA: TGTGCCAGCAGTTTAGGGGGGGTTTATGAAAAACTGTTTTTT
CDR3: CASSLGGVYEKLFF
J: TRBJ1-4
D: -
size: few
V: TRBV12-3/TRBV12-4

DNA: TGTGCCAGCAGCTCCCCTCTACTAGCGGGAGGGCCACCAGAGACCCAGTACTTC
CDR3: CASSSPLLAGGPPETQYF
J: TRBJ2-5
D: TRBD2
size: few
V: TRBV12-3/TRBV12-4

DNA: TGTGCCAGCAGCTACAGGGACGGTTCGAATGAGCAGTTCTTC
CDR3: CASSYRDGSNEQFF
J: TRBJ2-1
D: -
size: -
V: TRBV11-3

DNA: TGTGCCATAAGAGATTCGGGCTATGGCTACACCTTC
CDR3: CAIRDSGYGYTF
J: TRBJ1-2
D: -
size: -
V: TRBV10-3

DNA: TGTGCCAGCTCAGCGGGACAGGCTGGTTGGGAGCAGTACTTC
CDR3: CASSAGQAGWEQYF
J: TRBJ2-7
D: TRBD1
size: -
V: TRBV18

DNA: TGTGCCAGCAGACGAGGGGGCGGGGGATCGAAAACTGAAGCTTTCTTT
CDR3: CASRRGGGGSKTEAFF
J: TRBJ1-1
D: TRBD1
size: -
V: TRBV27

DNA: TGCGCCAGCAGCTTTGGCCAGGGGGCTGGAAACACCATATATTTT
CDR3: CASSFGQGAGNTIYF
J: TRBJ1-3
D: TRBD1
size: -
V: TRBV5-1

DNA: TGTGCCAGCAGCTTAGAAGGGCCTTATTCTGGGGCCAACGTCCTGACTTTC
CDR3: CASSLEGPYSGANVLTF
J: TRBJ2-6
D: -
size: few
V: TRBV11-2

DNA: TGTGCCAGCAGTCGGGACAGGGGAGGGACAGATACGCAGTATTTT
CDR3: CASSRDRGGTDTQYF
J: TRBJ2-3
D: TRBD1
size: few
V: TRBV6-5

DNA: TGCGCCAGCAGCTTGGCCTACAGGGGGCGGAACACTGAAGCTTTCTTT
CDR3: CASSLAYRGRNTEAFF
J: TRBJ1-1
D: TRBD1
size: -
V: TRBV5-1

DNA: TGTGCCAGCAGTTCCGAGGCGGGGACAGCTAACACTGAAGCTTTCTTT
CDR3: CASSSEAGTANTEAFF
J: TRBJ1-1
D: TRBD1
size: few
V: TRBV12-3/TRBV12-4

DNA: TGTGCCAGCAGCCAAGATGGGTTAGCTTGGCGCGGCGAGCAGTACTTC
CDR3: CASSQDGLAWRGEQYF
J: TRBJ2-7
D: -
size: -
V: TRBV3-1

DNA: TGTGCCAGCAGCTCCCCCGAACGGCAGCCGGGAAGGCCTTACAATGAGCAGTTCTTC
CDR3: CASSSPERQPGRPYNEQFF
J: TRBJ2-1
D: -
size: -
V: TRBV7-9

DNA: TGTGCCAGTAGTCCCAGGGGCGGCGGCTACACCTTC
CDR3: CASSPRGGGYTF
J: TRBJ1-2
D: -
size: -
V: TRBV19

DNA: TGTGCCAGCAGCCCCGGACTAGCGGGAGGGCCGATCGAGCAGTACTTC
CDR3: CASSPGLAGGPIEQYF
J: TRBJ2-7
D: TRBD2
size: -
V: TRBV3-1

DNA: TGCGCCAGCAGGGAGTCCACAGATACGCAGTATTTT
CDR3: CASRESTDTQYF
J: TRBJ2-3
D: -
size: many
V: TRBV5-1

DNA: TGCGCCAGCGGACAGGGTAGCTGGGTTTACGATGAGCAGTTCTTC
CDR3: CASGQGSWVYDEQFF
J: TRBJ2-1
D: TRBD1
size: -
V: TRBV5-1

DNA: TGTGCCAGCAGTGAGGGGGGATTGGGCACAGATACGCAGTATTTT
CDR3: CASSEGGLGTDTQYF
J: TRBJ2-3
D: -
size: -
V: TRBV6-4

DNA: TGCAGTGCCTGCAAGGGACAGGGGATAGCCAAAAACATTCAGTACTTC
CDR3: CSACKGQGIAKNIQYF
J: TRBJ2-4
D: TRBD1
size: -
V: TRBV20-1

DNA: TGTGCCAGCAGTTACGCCCGGCAGTTGAACACCGGGGAGCTGTTTTTT
CDR3: CASSYARQLNTGELFF
J: TRBJ2-2
D: -
size: -
V: TRBV6-6

DNA: TGTGCCAGCAGTTTATCAGGTGACGGTAACTATGGCTACACCTTC
CDR3: CASSLSGDGNYGYTF
J: TRBJ1-2
D: -
size: few
V: TRBV27

DNA: TGTGCCAGCAGCTCTCCCAACCGGTTTGGCGAGCAGTACTTC
CDR3: CASSSPNRFGEQYF
J: TRBJ2-7
D: -
size: -
V: TRBV7-9